This TCR beta chain came from a study of T-cell reconstitution after alpha-beta-depleted transplantation in children. Between the trimmed V and J ends, which lost 4 bases and 2 bases, there was a span of 6 bases. The germline gives CDR1 GTSNPN, CDR2 SVGIG (reference sequence). There are 11 residues in the CDR3. As it was prepared, the TCRbeta library received unique molecular identifiers. TCRdb re-called the PCR reads through MiXCR, storing one row per CDR3 protein. The sample yields roughly 340,000 distinct CDR3 sequences, roughly 16% seen once. This chain links TRBV30 with TRBJ2-7; D is perhaps TRBD1 (5 bases). The sequenced sample was PBMCs, mostly from graft donor cells, obtained 360 days after TCRalphabeta/CD19-depleted stem cell transplant. This TCR derives from a male patient aged 2 to 10 who had a stem cell transplant for acute lymphoblastic leukemia, so the T cells may come from the graft donor. Written as DNA, the CDR3 is TGTGCCTGGACAGGGACCTACGAGCAGTACTTC. Translating gives CAWTGTYEQYF.